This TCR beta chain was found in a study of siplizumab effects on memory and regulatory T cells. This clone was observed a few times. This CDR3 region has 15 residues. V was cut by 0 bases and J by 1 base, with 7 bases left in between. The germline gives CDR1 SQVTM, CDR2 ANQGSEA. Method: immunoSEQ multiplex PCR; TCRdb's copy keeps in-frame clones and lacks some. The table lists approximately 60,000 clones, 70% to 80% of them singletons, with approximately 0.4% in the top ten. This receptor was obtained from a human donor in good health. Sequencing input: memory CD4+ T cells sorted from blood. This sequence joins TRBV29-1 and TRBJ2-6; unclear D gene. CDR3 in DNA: TGCAGCGTTGAAGAGGTGGGGTCTGGGGCCAACGTCCTGACTTTC. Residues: CSVEEVGSGANVLTF.